This record covers a single T cell receptor beta chain. The data were taken from a study of blood T cell repertoires in COVID-19. The overall study: Sites across the United States, Italy and Spain contributed samples from acute and convalescent COVID-19.

Sequencing was performed with immunoSEQ multiplex PCR; in TCRdb, only in-frame clones are kept and a portion is missing. The sample records about 210,000 clones, almost 90% being singletons. This CDR3 has 15 amino acids. The germline V and J ends were trimmed by 6 bases and 2 bases, with 16 bases remaining between them. Per the germline V gene, CDR1 is WSHSY and CDR2 is SAAADI. The chain links TRBV10-2 to TRBJ1-1; no clear D. Sequenced input: peripheral blood. The receptor was derived from a man between 18 and 35 years old with active or convalescent COVID-19. CDR3 protein: CASSGGRRLNTEAFF. CDR3 DNA sequence: TGCGCCAGCAGCGGAGGACGGAGACTAAACACTGAAGCTTTCTTT.